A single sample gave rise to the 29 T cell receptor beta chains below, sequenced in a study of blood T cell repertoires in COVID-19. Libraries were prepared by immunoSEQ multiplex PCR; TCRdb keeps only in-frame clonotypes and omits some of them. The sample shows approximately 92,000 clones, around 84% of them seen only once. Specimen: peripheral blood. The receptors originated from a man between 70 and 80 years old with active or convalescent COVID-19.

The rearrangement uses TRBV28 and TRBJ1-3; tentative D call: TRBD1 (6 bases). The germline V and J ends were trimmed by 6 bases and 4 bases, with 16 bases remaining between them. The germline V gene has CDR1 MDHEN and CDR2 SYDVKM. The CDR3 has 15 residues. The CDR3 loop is CASSRAGARGNTIYF. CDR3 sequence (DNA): TGTGCCAGCAGCCGGGCGGGGGCGCGGGGAAACACCATATATTTT.

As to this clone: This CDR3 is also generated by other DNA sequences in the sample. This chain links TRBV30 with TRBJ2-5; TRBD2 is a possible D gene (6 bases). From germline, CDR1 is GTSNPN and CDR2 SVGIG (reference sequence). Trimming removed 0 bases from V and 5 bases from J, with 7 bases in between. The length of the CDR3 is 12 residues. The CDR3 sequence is CAWSVGGETQYF. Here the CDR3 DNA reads TGTGCCTGGAGTGTCGGGGGTGAGACCCAGTACTTC.

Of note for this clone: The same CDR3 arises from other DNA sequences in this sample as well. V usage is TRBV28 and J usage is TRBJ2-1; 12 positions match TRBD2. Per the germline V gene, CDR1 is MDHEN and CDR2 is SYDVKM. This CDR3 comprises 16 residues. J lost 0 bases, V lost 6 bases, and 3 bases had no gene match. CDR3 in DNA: TGTGCCAGCAGCTTACTAGCGGGGGGCTCCTACAATGAGCAGTTCTTC. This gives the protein CASSLLAGGSYNEQFF.

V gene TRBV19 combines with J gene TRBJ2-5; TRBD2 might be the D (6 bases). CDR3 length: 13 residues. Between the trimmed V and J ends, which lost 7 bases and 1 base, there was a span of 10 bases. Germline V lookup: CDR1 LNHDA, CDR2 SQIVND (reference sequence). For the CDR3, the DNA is TGTGCCAGTAAGACGCGGGGCCAAGAGACCCAGTACTTC. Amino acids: CASKTRGQETQYF.

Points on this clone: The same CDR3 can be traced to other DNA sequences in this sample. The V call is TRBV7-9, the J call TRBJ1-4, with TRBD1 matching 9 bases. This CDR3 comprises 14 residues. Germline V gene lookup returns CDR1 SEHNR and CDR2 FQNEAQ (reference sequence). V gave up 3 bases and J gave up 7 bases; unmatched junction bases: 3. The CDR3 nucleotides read TGTGCCAGCAGCTTGGGACAGGGTGGTGAAAAACTGTTTTTT. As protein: CASSLGQGGEKLFF.

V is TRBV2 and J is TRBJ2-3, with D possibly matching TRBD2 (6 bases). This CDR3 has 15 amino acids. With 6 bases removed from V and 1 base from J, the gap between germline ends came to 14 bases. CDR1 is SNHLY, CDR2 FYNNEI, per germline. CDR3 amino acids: CASRSRGVRTDTQYF. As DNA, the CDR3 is TGTGCCAGCAGGTCGCGCGGGGTCCGCACAGATACGCAGTATTTT.

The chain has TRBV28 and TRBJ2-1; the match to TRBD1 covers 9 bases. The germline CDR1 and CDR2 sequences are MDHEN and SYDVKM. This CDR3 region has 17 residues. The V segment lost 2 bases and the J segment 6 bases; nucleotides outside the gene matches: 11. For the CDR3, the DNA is TGTGCCAGCAGTTTACCCGGGACAGGGTTTCATAGCAATGAGCAGTTCTTC. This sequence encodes CASSLPGTGFHSNEQFF.

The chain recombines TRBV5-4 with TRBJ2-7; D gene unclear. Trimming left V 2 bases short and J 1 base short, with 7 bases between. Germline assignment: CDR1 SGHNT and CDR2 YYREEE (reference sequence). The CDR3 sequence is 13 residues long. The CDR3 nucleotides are TGTGCCAGCAGCTTTGGCAGGTCCTACGAGCAGTACTTC. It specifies CASSFGRSYEQYF.

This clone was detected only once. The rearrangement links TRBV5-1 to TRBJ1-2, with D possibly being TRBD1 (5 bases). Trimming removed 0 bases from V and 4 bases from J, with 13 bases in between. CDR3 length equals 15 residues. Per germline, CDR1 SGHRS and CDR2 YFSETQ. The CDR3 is CASSLGGDVSYGYTF. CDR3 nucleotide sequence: TGCGCCAGCAGCTTGGGCGGGGACGTCAGCTATGGCTACACCTTC.

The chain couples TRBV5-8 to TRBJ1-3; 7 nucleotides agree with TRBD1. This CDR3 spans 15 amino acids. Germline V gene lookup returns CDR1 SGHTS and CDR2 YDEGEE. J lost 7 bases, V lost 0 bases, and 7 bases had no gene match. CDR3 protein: CASSLEAGGVNTIYF. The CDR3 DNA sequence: TGTGCCAGCAGCTTGGAGGCAGGGGGTGTCAACACCATATATTTT. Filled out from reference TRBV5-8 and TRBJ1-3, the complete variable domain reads EAGVTQSPTHLIKTRGQQATLRCSPISGHTSVYWYQQALGLGLQFLLWYDEGEERNRGNFPPRFSGRQFPNYSSELNVNALELEDSALYLCASSLEAGGVNTIYFGEGSWLTVV.

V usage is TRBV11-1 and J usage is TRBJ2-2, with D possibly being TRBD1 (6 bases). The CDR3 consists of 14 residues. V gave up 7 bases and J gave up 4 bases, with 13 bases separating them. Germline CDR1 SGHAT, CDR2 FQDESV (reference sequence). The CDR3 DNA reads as TGTGCCAGCACCAGGGGCTCCTCCACCGGGGAGCTGTTTTTT. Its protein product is CASTRGSSTGELFF.

As DNA, the CDR3 is TGTGCCAGTACACCACGGGGAAACTCCTACGAGCAGTACTTC. Translation gives CASTPRGNSYEQYF. The rearrangement links TRBV19 to TRBJ2-7; possibly TRBD2 for D (5 bases). V gave up 7 bases and J gave up 0 bases, with 13 bases separating them. From germline, CDR1 is LNHDA and CDR2 SQIVND (reference sequence). The CDR3 loop spans 14 amino acids.

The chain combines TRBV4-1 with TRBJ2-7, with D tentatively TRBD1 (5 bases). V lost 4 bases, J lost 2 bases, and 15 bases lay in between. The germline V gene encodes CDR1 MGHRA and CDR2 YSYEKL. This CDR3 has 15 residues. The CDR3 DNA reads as TGCGCCAGCAGCCTAAGTCAGGGATCCCCCTACGAGCAGTACTTC. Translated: CASSLSQGSPYEQYF.

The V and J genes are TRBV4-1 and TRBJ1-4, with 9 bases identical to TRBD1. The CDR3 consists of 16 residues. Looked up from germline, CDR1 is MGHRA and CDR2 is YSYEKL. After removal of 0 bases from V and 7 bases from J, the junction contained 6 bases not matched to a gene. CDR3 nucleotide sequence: TGCGCCAGCAGCCAAGATCGGGGACAGGGTAGTGAAAAACTGTTTTTT. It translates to CASSQDRGQGSEKLFF.

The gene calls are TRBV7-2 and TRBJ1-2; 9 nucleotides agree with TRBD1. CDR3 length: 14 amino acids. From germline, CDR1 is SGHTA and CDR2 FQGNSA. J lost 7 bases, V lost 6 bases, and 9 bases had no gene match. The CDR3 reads CASRRRDREVGYTF. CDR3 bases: TGTGCCAGCAGACGCCGGGACAGGGAAGTTGGCTACACCTTC.

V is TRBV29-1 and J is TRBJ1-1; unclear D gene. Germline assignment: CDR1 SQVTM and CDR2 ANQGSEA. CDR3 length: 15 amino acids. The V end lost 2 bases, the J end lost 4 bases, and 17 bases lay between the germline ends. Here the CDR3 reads CSVEPLLGGSTEAFF. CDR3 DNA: TGCAGCGTTGAACCCCTACTCGGAGGGTCCACTGAAGCTTTCTTT.

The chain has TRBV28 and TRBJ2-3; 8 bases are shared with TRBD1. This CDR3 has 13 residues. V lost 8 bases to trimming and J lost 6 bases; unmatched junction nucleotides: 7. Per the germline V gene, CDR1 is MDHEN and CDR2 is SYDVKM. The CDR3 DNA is TGTGCCAGCTATGGACAGGGAAGGGATACGCAGTATTTT. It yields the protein CASYGQGRDTQYF.

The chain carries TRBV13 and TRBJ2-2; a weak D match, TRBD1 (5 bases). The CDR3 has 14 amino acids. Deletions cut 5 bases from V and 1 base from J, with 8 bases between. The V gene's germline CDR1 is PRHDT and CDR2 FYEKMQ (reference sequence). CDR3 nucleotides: TGTGCCAGCAGCCCCCAGGGGAACACCGGGGAGCTGTTTTTT. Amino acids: CASSPQGNTGELFF. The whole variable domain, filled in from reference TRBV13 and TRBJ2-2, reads AAGVIQSPRHLIKEKRETATLKCYPIPRHDTVYWYQQGPGQDPQFLISFYEKMQSDKGSIPDRFSAQQFSDYHSELNMSSLELGDSALYFCASSPQGNTGELFFGEGSRLTVL.

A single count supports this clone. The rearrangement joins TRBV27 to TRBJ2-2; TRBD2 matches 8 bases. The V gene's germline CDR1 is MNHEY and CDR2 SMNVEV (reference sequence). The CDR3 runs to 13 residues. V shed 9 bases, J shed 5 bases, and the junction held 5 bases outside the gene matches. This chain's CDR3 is CASRGGRTGELFF. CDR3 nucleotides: TGTGCCAGTCGCGGGGGGCGGACCGGGGAGCTGTTTTTT.

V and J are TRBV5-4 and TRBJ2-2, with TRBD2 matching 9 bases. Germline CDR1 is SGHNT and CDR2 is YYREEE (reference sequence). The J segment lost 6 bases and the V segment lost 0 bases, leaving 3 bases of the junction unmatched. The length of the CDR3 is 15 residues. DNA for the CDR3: TGTGCCAGCAGCTTGGCTAGCGGGGTCGCCGGGGAGCTGTTTTTT. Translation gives CASSLASGVAGELFF.

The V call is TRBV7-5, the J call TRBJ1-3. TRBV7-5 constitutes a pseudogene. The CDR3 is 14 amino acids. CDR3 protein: CARRRFSSGNTIYF. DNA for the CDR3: TGTGCCAGAAGGAGGTTCAGCTCTGGAAACACCATATATTTT.

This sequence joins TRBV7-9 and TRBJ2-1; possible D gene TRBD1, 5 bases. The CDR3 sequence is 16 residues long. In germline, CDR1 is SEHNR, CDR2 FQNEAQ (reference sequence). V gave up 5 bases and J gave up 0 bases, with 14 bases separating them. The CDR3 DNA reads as TGTGCCAGCAGCGTCGACAGCTTCAGCTCCTACAATGAGCAGTTCTTC. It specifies CASSVDSFSSYNEQFF. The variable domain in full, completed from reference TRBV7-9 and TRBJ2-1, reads DTGVSQNPRHKITKRGQNVTFRCDPISEHNRLYWYRQTLGQGPEFLTYFQNEAQLEKSRLLSDRFSAERPKGSFSTLEIQRTEQGDSAMYLCASSVDSFSSYNEQFFGPGTRLTVL.

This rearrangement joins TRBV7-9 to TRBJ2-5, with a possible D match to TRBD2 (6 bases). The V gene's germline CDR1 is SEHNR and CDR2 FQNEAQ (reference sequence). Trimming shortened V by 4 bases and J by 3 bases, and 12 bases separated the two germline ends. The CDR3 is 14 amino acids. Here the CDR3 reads CASSSRGAEETQYF. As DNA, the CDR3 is TGTGCCAGCAGCTCCCGCGGGGCAGAAGAGACCCAGTACTTC.

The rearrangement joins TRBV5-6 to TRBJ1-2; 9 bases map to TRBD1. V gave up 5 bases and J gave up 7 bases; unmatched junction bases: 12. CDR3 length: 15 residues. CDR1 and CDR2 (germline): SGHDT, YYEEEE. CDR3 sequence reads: CASSSNRDRVRGYTF. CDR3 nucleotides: TGTGCCAGCAGTTCAAACCGGGACAGGGTACGTGGCTACACCTTC.

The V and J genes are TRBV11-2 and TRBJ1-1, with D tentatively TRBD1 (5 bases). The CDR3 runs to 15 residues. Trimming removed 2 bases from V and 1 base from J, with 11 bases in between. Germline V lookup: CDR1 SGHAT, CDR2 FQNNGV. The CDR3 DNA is TGTGCCAGCAGCTTAAAGGGGACTGCGAACACTGAAGCTTTCTTT. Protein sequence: CASSLKGTANTEAFF.

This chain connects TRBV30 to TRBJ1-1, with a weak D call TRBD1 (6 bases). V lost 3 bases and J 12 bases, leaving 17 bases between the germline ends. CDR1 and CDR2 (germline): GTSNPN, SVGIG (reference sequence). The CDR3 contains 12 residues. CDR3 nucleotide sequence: TGTGCCTGGAGCTTCAGGGGTATGAGTACTTTCTTT. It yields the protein CAWSFRGMSTFF.

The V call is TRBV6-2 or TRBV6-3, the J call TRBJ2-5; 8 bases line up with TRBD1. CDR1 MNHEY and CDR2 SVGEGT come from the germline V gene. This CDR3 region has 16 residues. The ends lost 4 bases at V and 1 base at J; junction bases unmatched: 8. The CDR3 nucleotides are TGTGCCAGCAGTTCTTGGACAGGGACCCTCCAAGAGACCCAGTACTTC. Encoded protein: CASSSWTGTLQETQYF.

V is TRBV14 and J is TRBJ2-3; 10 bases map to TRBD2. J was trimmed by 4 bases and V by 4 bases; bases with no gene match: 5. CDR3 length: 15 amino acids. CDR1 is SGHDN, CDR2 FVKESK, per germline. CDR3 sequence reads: CASSPQRGGADTQYF. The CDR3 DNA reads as TGTGCCAGCAGCCCCCAGCGGGGGGGAGCAGATACGCAGTATTTT. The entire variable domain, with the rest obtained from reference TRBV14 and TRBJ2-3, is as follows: EAGVTQFPSHSVIEKGQTVTLRCDPISGHDNLYWYRRVMGKEIKFLLHFVKESKQDESGMPNNRFLAERTGGTYSTLKVQPAELEDSGVYFCASSPQRGGADTQYFGPGTRLTVL.

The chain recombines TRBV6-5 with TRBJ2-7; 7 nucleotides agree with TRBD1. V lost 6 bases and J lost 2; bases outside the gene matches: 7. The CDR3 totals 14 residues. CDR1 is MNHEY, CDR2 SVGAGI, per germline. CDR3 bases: TGTGCCAGCAGCTCAACCGGGACAGCCTACGAGCAGTACTTC. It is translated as CASSSTGTAYEQYF.